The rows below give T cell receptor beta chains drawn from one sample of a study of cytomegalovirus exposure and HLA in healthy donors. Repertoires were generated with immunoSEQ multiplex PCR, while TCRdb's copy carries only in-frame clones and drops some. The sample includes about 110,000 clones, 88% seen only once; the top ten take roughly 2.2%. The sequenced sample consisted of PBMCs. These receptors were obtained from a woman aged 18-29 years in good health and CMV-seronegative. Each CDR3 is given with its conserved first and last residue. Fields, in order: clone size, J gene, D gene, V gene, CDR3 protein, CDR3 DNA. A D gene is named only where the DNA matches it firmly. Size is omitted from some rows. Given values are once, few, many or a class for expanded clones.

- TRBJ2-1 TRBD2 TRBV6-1 CASIKTGLADNEQFF TGTGCCAGCATCAAGACAGGACTAGCGGACAATGAGCAGTTCTTC
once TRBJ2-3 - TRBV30 CAWSVLRDTQYF TGTGCCTGGAGTGTACTGAGGGATACGCAGTATTTT
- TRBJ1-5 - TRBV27 CASSLFRGDQPQHF TGTGCCAGCAGTTTATTCAGGGGCGATCAGCCCCAGCATTTT
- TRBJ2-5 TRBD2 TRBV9 CASSDENGGNQETQYF TGTGCCAGCAGCGACGAGAACGGGGGGAACCAAGAGACCCAGTACTTC
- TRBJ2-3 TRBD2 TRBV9 CASSVSKRESQDTQYF TGTGCCAGCAGCGTTTCCAAGCGGGAGTCTCAAGATACGCAGTATTTT
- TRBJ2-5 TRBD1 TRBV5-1 CASSFGTGRSETQYF TGCGCCAGCAGCTTCGGGACAGGCCGATCGGAGACCCAGTACTTC
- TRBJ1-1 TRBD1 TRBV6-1 CASSEGAPNRGPREGTEAFF TGTGCCAGCAGTGAAGGGGCTCCAAACAGGGGGCCCCGAGAAGGGACTGAAGCTTTCTTT
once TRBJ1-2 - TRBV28 CASSLLRTNYGYTF TGTGCCAGCAGTTTACTTCGGACAAACTATGGCTACACCTTC
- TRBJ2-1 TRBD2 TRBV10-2 CASLGRKREASRNEQFF TGCGCCAGCCTGGGTCGGAAGCGGGAGGCGTCTAGAAATGAGCAGTTCTTC
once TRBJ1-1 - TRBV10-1 CASSVSIMNTEAFF TGCGCCAGCAGTGTAAGCATCATGAACACTGAAGCTTTCTTT
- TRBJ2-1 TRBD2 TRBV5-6 CASSLIYGGENNEQFF TGTGCCAGCAGCTTGATTTACGGGGGGGAAAACAATGAGCAGTTCTTC
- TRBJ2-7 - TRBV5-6 CASSWPGSPYEQYF TGTGCCAGCAGCTGGCCAGGGTCCCCTTACGAGCAGTACTTC
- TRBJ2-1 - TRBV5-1 CASSPRQISYNEQFF TGCGCCAGCAGCCCCCGACAGATCTCCTACAATGAGCAGTTCTTC
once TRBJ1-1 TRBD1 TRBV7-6 CASSLTGWGTEAFF TGTGCCAGCAGCTTGACAGGGTGGGGCACTGAAGCTTTCTTT
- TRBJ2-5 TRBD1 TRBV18 CASSPQWTGSQETQYF TGTGCCAGCTCACCTCAATGGACAGGGAGTCAAGAGACCCAGTACTTC
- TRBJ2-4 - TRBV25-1 CASSEPGLDYAKNIQYF TGTGCCAGCAGCGAACCTGGACTTGATTACGCCAAAAACATTCAGTACTTC
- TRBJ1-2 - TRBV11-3 CASSLPSHVNRNYGYTF TGTGCCAGCAGCTTGCCTTCGCACGTTAATCGGAACTATGGCTACACCTTC
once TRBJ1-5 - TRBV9 CASSRTGQNQPQHF TGTGCCAGCAGCCGGACCGGACAGAATCAGCCCCAGCATTTT
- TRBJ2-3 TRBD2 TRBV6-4 CARNRRVAGPTCPTDTQYF TGTGCCAGGAACAGGCGGGTAGCGGGACCTACCTGCCCCACAGATACGCAGTATTTT
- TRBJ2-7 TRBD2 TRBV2 CASSVITGGGGYEQYF TGTGCCAGCAGTGTCATAACGGGGGGTGGAGGCTACGAGCAGTACTTC
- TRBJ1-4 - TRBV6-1 CASSEIGGIEKLFF TGTGCCAGCAGTGAAATTGGAGGAATTGAAAAACTGTTTTTT
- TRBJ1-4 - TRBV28 CASSLSGGTNEKLFF TGTGCCAGCAGTTTATCGGGGGGAACTAATGAAAAACTGTTTTTT
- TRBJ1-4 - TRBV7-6 CASSRSHRPTNEKLFF TGTGCCAGCAGCCGCTCCCACAGGCCAACTAATGAAAAACTGTTTTTT
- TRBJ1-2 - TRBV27 CASSPLAGYGYTF TGTGCCAGCAGTCCCCTCGCGGGGTATGGCTACACCTTC
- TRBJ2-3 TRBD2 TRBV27 CASGPGLPGDTQYF TGTGCCAGCGGGCCGGGACTACCAGGAGATACGCAGTATTTT
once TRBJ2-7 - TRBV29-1 CSVELVRSGLSYEQYF TGCAGCGTTGAGCTTGTGCGGTCCGGACTCTCCTACGAGCAGTACTTC
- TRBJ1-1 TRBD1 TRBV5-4 CASRLGTDLGNTEAFF TGTGCCAGCAGACTGGGGACAGATCTTGGGAACACTGAAGCTTTCTTT
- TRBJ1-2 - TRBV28 CASSPPGLSLDGYTF TGTGCCAGCAGTCCACCGGGACTGTCCCTTGATGGCTACACCTTC
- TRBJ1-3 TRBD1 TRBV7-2 CASSLGRGRSTIYF TGTGCCAGCAGCTTAGGGAGGGGGCGAAGCACCATATATTTT
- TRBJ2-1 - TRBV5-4 CASSFKQGRNEQFF TGTGCCAGCAGCTTTAAACAGGGACGCAATGAGCAGTTCTTC
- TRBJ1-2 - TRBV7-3 CASSLTPRGIEGYTF TGTGCCAGCAGCTTAACGCCCAGGGGTATAGAGGGCTACACCTTC
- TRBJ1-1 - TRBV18 CASSPLTGEAFF TGTGCCAGCTCACCTTTGACAGGAGAAGCTTTCTTT
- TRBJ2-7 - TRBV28 CASNGGGARSEQYF TGTGCCAGCAATGGAGGGGGGGCCCGGAGCGAGCAGTACTTC
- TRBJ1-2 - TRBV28 CASSRDSFNAIYGYTF TGTGCCAGCAGTCGTGACAGCTTTAACGCTATCTATGGCTACACCTTC
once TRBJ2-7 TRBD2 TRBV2 CASRGTSKNYEQYF TGTGCCAGCAGGGGGACTAGCAAAAACTACGAGCAGTACTTC
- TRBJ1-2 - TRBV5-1 CASSLEQVWSGYTF TGCGCCAGCAGCTTGGAACAGGTCTGGAGCGGCTACACCTTC
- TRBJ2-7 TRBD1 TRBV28 CASRGGTGFHEQYF TGTGCCAGCAGAGGCGGGACAGGTTTCCACGAGCAGTACTTC
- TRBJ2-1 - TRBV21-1 CASSKPRPGQGVQPYNEQFF TGTGCCAGCAGCAAACCTCGGCCGGGACAGGGTGTGCAACCTTACAATGAGCAGTTCTTC
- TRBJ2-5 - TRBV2 CASSPRGETQYF TGTGCCAGCAGCCCGCGGGGAGAGACCCAGTACTTC
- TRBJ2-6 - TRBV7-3 CASSLGPSGANVLTF TGTGCCAGCAGTCTCGGTCCTTCTGGGGCCAACGTCCTGACTTTC
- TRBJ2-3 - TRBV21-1 CASRPGLAGPTSTDTQYF TGTGCCAGCAGGCCGGGACTAGCGGGCCCTACGAGCACAGATACGCAGTATTTT
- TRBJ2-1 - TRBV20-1 CSATPGTQQFF TGCAGTGCTACCCCCGGGACACAACAGTTCTTC
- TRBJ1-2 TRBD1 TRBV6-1 CATDTGGGGYTF TGTGCCACAGATACAGGGGGAGGTGGCTACACCTTC
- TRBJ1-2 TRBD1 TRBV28 CASSVGDRGPGYTF TGTGCCAGCAGCGTTGGGGACAGGGGGCCCGGCTACACCTTC
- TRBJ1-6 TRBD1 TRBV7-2 CASSRDRLPLHF TGTGCCAGCAGCCGGGACAGGTTACCCCTCCACTTT
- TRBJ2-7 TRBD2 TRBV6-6 CASSPTSGGAKEQYF TGTGCCAGCAGTCCGACTAGCGGGGGGGCTAAAGAGCAGTACTTC
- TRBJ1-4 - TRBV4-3 CASSQGQNATNEKLFF TGCGCCAGCAGCCAGGGGCAGAATGCAACTAATGAAAAACTGTTTTTT
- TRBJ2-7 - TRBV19 CASSIDSSSYEQYF TGTGCCAGTAGTATAGACTCGAGCTCCTACGAGCAGTACTTC
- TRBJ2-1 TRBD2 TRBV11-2 CASSLVAGGYNEQFF TGTGCCAGCAGCTTAGTGGCGGGGGGCTACAATGAGCAGTTCTTC
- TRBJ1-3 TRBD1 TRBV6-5 CASTDRAYGNTIYF TGTGCCAGCACCGACAGGGCTTACGGAAACACCATATATTTT
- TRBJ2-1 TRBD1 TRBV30 CACSSGTGYYNEQFF TGTGCCTGTTCATCCGGGACAGGATACTACAATGAGCAGTTCTTC
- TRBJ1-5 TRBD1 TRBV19 CASSDRDSDDKNQPQHF TGTGCCAGTAGCGACCGGGACAGCGATGACAAGAATCAGCCCCAGCATTTT